This T cell receptor beta chain is drawn from a study of regulatory T cells in long-lasting Graves disease. Study context: Newly diagnosed Graves' patients had taken antithyroid drugs under 3 months.

For TCR beta, libraries came from iRepertoire HTBI primers and Arm-PCR of CDR3 regions. Each CDR3 protein gets one entry after TCRdb re-called the multiplex PCR reads with MiXCR. The sample holds hundreds of thousands of distinct CDR3 sequences, around 17% seen once. Time point indicated: newly diagnosed GD, antithyroid drugs for less than 3 months. Construction of the TCR library relied on RNA isolated from PBMCs. Germline values: CDR1 MGHRA, CDR2 YSYEKL. The V end lost 5 bases, the J end lost 3 bases, and 10 bases lay between the germline ends. The CDR3 is made up of 13 amino acids. This same sample was also part of a study on T cells in Graves' hyperthyroidism and ophthalmopathy.

The TCR comes from a woman aged 25 to 39 with Graves disease. The genes are TRBV4-1 and TRBJ2-5; D gene unclear. The sequencing here drew on peripheral blood mononuclear cells (PBMCs), taken at new diagnosis, from a patient treated with antithyroid drugs. The CDR3 sequence is CASSGRNKETQYF. The CDR3 region has the DNA TGCGCCAGCAGCGGTCGGAATAAAGAGACCCAGTACTTC.